This T cell receptor (beta chain) was retrieved from a study of glioma-infiltrating T cells. Study-wide findings and caveats: Above-expected tissue-blood divergence occurred in all gliomas, most in low-grade ones. Very few CDR3 sequences were shared between tissue and blood.

CDR3 size: 9 residues. V was shortened by 5 bases and J by 14 bases, with 10 bases between the two germline ends. Germline V gene data show CDR1 as DFQATT and CDR2 as SNEGSKA (reference sequence). This clonotype was detected only a few times. Antigen unknown. With a much larger clone just one base away, this may be a read error. Using RNA template, CDR3s of TCR alpha and beta were amplified with iRepertoire arm-PCR. Tissue mRNA or PBMC total RNA, about 85-400 ng, went into one-step reverse transcription and amplification. One entry per CDR3 protein, called by TCRdb with MiXCR from the multiplex PCR reads. The sample includes around 180,000 distinct CDR3 sequences, roughly two fifths seen only once; the top ten take 4% to 6.5%.

This clonotype was sampled from a human donor with low-grade glioma or glioblastoma, undergoing nonglioma brain surgery, or in good health (not recorded which). The sequenced sample was glioma tissue, nonneoplastic brain tissue, or PBMCs (not recorded which). The chain recombines TRBV20-1 with TRBJ2-1; D is unclear. CDR3 bases: TGCAGTGCTGGGGTAGGGAAGTTCTTC. Its translation is CSAGVGKFF.